This TCR beta chain comes out of a study of siplizumab effects on memory and regulatory T cells. V was clipped by 1 base and J by 3 bases; unmatched bases: 0. The CDR3 extends over 14 amino acids. Germline V lookup: CDR1 LGHNT, CDR2 FRNRAP. Study-wide results and limits: Unstimulated subsets accounted for the mapping of only a minor share of the clones that were alloreactive.

This table comes from immunoSEQ multiplex PCR, and its TCRdb copy is limited to in-frame clones, with some not included. The sample consists of 90,000 to 110,000 clones, about 93% of them appearing once. Remarks on this clone: Antigen specificity is unknown.

The origin of this receptor is a human donor in good health. The source material was CD4+ T cells sorted from blood. This sequence joins TRBV12-5 and TRBJ2-3; 8 bases map to TRBD2. CDR3 amino acids: CASGLGGRTDTQYF. The CDR3 DNA reads TGTGCTAGTGGTTTGGGCGGGAGGACAGATACGCAGTATTTT.